This T cell receptor (beta chain) was profiled in a study of neurological immune-mediated disorders. The germline gives CDR1 LNHNV, CDR2 YYDKDF (reference sequence). The CDR3 length is 12 residues. V was trimmed by 0 bases and J by 11 bases, leaving 8 bases between them. With 10-nucleotide random UMIs included, cDNA was synthesized by 5'RACE. Using its own MiXCR run on the 5' RACE reads, TCRdb lists one record per CDR3 protein. The sample has 80,000 or so distinct CDR3 sequences, about 9.5% seen once; the top ten hold 1.7%. At least ten counts were recorded for this clonotype. Sequencing was performed on PBMCs. V usage is TRBV15 and J usage is TRBJ1-3; D gene unclear. This TCR came from a man between 50 and 59 years old in good health. The CDR3, as DNA: TGTGCCACCAGCAGAGAGAGGACGGCCATATATTTT. Translation: CATSRERTAIYF.